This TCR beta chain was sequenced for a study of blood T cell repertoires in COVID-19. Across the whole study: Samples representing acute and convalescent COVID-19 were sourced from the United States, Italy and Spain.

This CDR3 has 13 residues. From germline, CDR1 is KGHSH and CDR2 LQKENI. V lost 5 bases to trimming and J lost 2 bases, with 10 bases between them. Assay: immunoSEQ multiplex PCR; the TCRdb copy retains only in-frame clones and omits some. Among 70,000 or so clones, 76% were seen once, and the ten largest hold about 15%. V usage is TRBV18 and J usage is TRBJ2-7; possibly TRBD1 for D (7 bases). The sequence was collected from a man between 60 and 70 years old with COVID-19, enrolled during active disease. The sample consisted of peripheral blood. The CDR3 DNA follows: TGTGCCAGCTCAGCGGGACAGACCTACGAGCAGTACTTC. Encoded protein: CASSAGQTYEQYF. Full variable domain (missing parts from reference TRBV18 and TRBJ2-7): NAGVMQNPRHLVRRRGQEARLRCSPMKGHSHVYWYRQLPEEGLKFMVYLQKENIIDESGMPKERFSAEFPKEGPSILRIQQVVRGDSAAYFCASSAGQTYEQYFGPGTRLTVT.